The sequence of this T cell receptor (beta chain) was determined in a study of shared clonotypes between healthy human individuals (dated by TCRdb to about 2020). A note on the overall study: Three men and a couple of women, aged 18 to 49 years, made up the cohort. For each donor, CD4 naive and CD4 memory were each run on three plates, CD8 naive on two plates, and CD8 memory on one plate. Blood TCR repertoires of five healthy adults were deeply sequenced to estimate repertoire size and the extent of clonotype sharing between individuals. Libraries were prepared and TCR repertoires were sequenced by different laboratories using diverse techniques, in order to increase sequencing depth and limit assay-specific biases. Each donor's leukapheresis produced roughly between roughly 0.9 and 8.9 billion PBMCs. Study-wide findings and limitations: Only blood was sampled, and tissue TCR repertoires likely differ from those in blood. Roughly 5% of naive CD4, 3.5% of naive CD8, about 2.5% of memory CD4, and around 0.4% of memory CD8 clonotypes were shared across several donors. Compared with non-shared clonotypes, the clonotypes found in all four sorted-subset donors had higher generation probabilities. Even with the large sequencing depth, rarefaction of the sorted-subset datasets indicated that sequencing was incomplete. Estimated clonotype richness was generally larger for naive than for memory subsets. The genetic and exposure-history diversity represented was limited by the small number of donors. Pairwise subsampling indicated that sequencing depth was expected to affect the degree of clonotype sharing among donors.

In the case of this clone: It lacks a known antigen. Per-base quality was not reported, and no clone a single base away is much larger than it.

The donors were healthy, HIV-negative adults with no recently reported acute infections or vaccinations. Only Caucasian adults living in Nashville, Tennessee, USA were represented among the donors. CD4+ T cells were enriched by magnetic negative selection, after which naive cells were positively selected on CD45RA and the negative fraction was taken as the memory subset. After blood collection by leukapheresis, PBMCs were isolated using Ficoll-Histopaque density gradient centrifugation and then cryopreserved in the vapor phase of liquid nitrogen. Analytical flow cytometry was used to check the purity and quantity of each magnetically sorted T cell population. From each sorted fraction, genomic DNA was isolated and quantified by UV absorbance on a Nanodrop 2000c. TCR CDR3 regions were amplified from genomic DNA by multiplex PCR using the deep immunoSEQ assay. Extracted genomic DNA from each cell subset was spread evenly across all wells of several immunoSEQ 96-well plates, with each plate serving as a replicate. For sorted subsets, about 200 ng genomic DNA, equal to tens of thousands of T cell genomes, was loaded into each replicate PCR. Purified libraries were quantified with a Qubit 3.0 fluorometer, sized on a Bioanalyzer 2100, and re-quantified with the KAPA Library Quantification kit. Every immunoSEQ 96-well plate was sequenced on a dedicated single-read 150-cycle Illumina NextSeq 550 flow cell. The study's processing was this. Because the immunoSEQ output held only junctional sequences and lacked quality scores, the filtering could not match the filtering applied to full-length reads. To assign V/J genes and CDR3, sequences were annotated against IMGT germline references using PyIR, a Python wrapper for IgBLAST v1.9. Reads were filtered out if the reads had weak V/J assignments (E-value above 1e-6), no CDR3, stop codons, out-of-frame junctions, or ambiguous translated residues. V3J clonotypes were defined as sequences sharing an identical inferred V gene, J gene, and CDR3 amino acid sequence. To compute the percentage overlap between repertoires, the number of shared unique clonotypes was divided by the size of the smaller repertoire. Three approaches were used to assess repertoire richness: RTK rarefaction, the Chao1 estimator, and Recon v2.1 estimates of unobserved clonotypes. For all TCRbeta clonotypes obtained by the gDNA method from several donors, generation probabilities were computed with OLGA. TCRdb took this table from immuneACCESS and kept in-frame rearrangements with V and J called. Such tables lack part of the clones; where checked against another copy, unresolved V genes explain under half of the gap, and the rest is unexplained. That table supplies the V and J calls and clone size; D and trimming were determined from the DNA. This sample has about 710,000 clones in its table, and around 78% of those were observed once. The top ten hold under 2% of the sample.

The CDR3 covers 15 residues, taking in both the cysteine and the phenylalanine. The sequence is cut down to CDR3 DNA, 45 bases in frame from base 1. Relative to germline, V is missing 4 bases and J is missing 3 bases, with 7 bases of the junction outside any gene match. In the germline V gene (reference sequence), CDR1 corresponds to MNHNY and CDR2 to SVGAGI. The sample consisted of memory CD4+ T cells sorted from blood. The label giving this sample's cell subset or site can be read as: CD45RA-negative fraction. The chain joins TRBV6-6 to TRBJ2-7, with 9 bases in between that match TRBD1. The source is a young woman in good health. The CDR3 reads CASSFGGTGSYEQYF. The DNA sequence is given as TGTGCCAGCAGTTTCGGAGGGACAGGGAGCTACGAGCAGTACTTC.